The clone carrying this TCR beta chain was seen repeatedly, ten times or more. RNA transcripts yielded amplified TCR beta CDR3 regions. HTBI primers were used for first-round RT-PCR of the TCR CDR3. TCRdb reanalysed the multiplex PCR reads using MiXCR and keeps one entry per CDR3 protein. Among around 800,000 distinct CDR3 sequences listed, 38% were seen once. Germline lookup yields CDR1 LNHDA and CDR2 SQIVND (reference sequence). Trimming cost V 8 bases and J 0 bases, with 16 bases left between them. The CDR3 runs to 15 residues. These data come from a study of T cells in Graves' hyperthyroidism and ophthalmopathy. The authors obtained PBMCs from roughly 9.7 ml of fresh peripheral blood.

This TCR derives from a man aged 18 to 29 with Graves' hyperthyroidism. Sample: blood. This chain joins TRBV19 and TRBJ1-1; D is ambiguous. CDR3: CASSPREAMNTEAFF. CDR3 sequence (DNA): TGTGCCAGTTCTCCCCGTGAAGCAATGAACACTGAAGCTTTCTTT.